A single T cell receptor (beta chain) is shown here with its context. Reverse transcription of about 0.5 to 1 ug RNA was carried out with random hexamers. TCRdb analysed the immunoSEQ multiplex PCR reads with MiXCR anew, one entry per CDR3 protein. Of roughly 50,000 distinct CDR3 sequences in the sample, 93% were seen once. The data belong to a study of CD8 T cells in Susac syndrome. The study sequenced TCR beta in blood CD8+ and CD4+ T cells. It was negative isolation that provided the CD8+ and CD4+ T cells, whereas TEMRA cells were enriched by FACS. The sequenced material came from CD8+ T cells from PBMCs. The clonotype originates from a human donor in good health.

Written as DNA, the CDR3 is TGCGCCAGCAGCTTGGCTAGGACGCGGAAAGCGGTAGTAGGAACAGATACGCAGTATTTT. Residues: CASSLARTRKAVVGTDTQYF. This sequence joins TRBV5-1 and TRBJ2-3, with D perhaps TRBD2 (5 bases). V was cut by 0 bases and J by 3 bases, with 26 bases left in between. The CDR3 contains 20 residues. Germline V CDR1 and CDR2: SGHRS, YFSETQ.